A single sample gave rise to the 4 T cell receptor beta chains below, sequenced in a study of monozygotic twins with inflammatory bowel disease. TCRdb re-called the 5' RACE reads and gives one entry per CDR3 protein, without DNA. The table lists 350,000 to 400,000 distinct CDR3 sequences. Sequenced material: blood. These receptors all stem from a human donor with ulcerative colitis or Crohn's disease, or a healthy co-twin of an affected twin (not recorded which).

The chain uses TRBV5-1 and TRBJ1-2; without DNA, the TCRdb call of TRBD1 cannot be checked. There are 14 residues in the CDR3. Germline V gives CDR1 SGHRS, CDR2 YFSETQ. The CDR3 region is CASSSSGTNHGYTF.

The V and J genes are TRBV7-9 and TRBJ1-2; TCRdb outputs TRBD1, but without DNA this stays unchecked. This CDR3 is 14 amino acids long. Per the germline V gene, CDR1 is SEHNR and CDR2 is FQNEAQ (reference sequence). The CDR3 loop reads CASSFGDRVDGYTF.

The chain joins TRBV5-1 to TRBJ2-7; the D call from TCRdb, TRBD1, cannot be confirmed without DNA. From germline, CDR1 is SGHRS and CDR2 YFSETQ. The CDR3 is 16 residues long. This CDR3 is CASSPSTGTVAYEQYF. The variable domain in full, with the rest retrieved from reference TRBV5-1 and TRBJ2-7, is KAGVTQTPRYLIKTRGQQVTLSCSPISGHRSVSWYQQTPGQGLQFLFEYFSETQRNKGNFPGRFSGRQFSNSRSEMNVSTLELGDSALYLCASSPSTGTVAYEQYFGPGTRLTVT.

The genes are TRBV9 and TRBJ2-7; the D gene TCRdb calls, TRBD1, cannot be checked with no DNA. CDR3 length equals 17 residues. Looked up from germline, CDR1 is SGDLS and CDR2 is YYNGEE. The CDR3 region is CASSVGSPGQKAYEQYF. The entire variable domain, with the rest obtained from reference TRBV9 and TRBJ2-7, is as follows: DSGVTQTPKHLITATGQRVTLRCSPRSGDLSVYWYQQSLDQGLQFLIQYYNGEERAKGNILERFSAQQFPDLHSELNLSSLELGDSALYFCASSVGSPGQKAYEQYFGPGTRLTVT.